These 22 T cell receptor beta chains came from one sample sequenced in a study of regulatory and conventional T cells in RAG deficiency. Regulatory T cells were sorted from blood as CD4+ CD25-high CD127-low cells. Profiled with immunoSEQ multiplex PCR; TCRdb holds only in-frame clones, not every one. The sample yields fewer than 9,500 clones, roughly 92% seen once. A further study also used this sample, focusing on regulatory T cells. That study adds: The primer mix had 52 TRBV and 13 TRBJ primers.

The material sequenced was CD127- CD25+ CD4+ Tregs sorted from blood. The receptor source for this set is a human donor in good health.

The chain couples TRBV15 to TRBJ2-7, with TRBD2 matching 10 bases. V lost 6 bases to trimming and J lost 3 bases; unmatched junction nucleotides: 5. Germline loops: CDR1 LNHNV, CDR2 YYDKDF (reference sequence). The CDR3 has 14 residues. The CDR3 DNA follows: TGTGCCACCAGTGTAAGCGGGAGGGACTACGAGCAGTACTTC. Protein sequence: CATSVSGRDYEQYF.

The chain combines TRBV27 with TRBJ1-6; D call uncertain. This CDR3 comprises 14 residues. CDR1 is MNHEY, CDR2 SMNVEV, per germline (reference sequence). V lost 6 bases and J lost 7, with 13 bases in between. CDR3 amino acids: CASRRAAQNSPLHF. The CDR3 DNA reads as TGTGCCAGCAGGAGGGCAGCGCAAAATTCACCCCTCCACTTT.

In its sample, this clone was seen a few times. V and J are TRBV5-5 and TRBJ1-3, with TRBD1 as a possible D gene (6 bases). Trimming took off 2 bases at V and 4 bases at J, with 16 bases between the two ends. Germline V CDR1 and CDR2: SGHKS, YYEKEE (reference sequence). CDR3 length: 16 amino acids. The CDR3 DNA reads TGTGCCAGCAGCTTCATAACAGGGATGCTAGGAAACACCATATATTTT. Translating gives CASSFITGMLGNTIYF.

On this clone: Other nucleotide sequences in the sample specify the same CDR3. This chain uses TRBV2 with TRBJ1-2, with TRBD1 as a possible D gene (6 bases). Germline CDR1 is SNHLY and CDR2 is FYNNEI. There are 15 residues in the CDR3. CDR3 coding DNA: TGTGCTAGCGCCACGCAAGCCAGGGGAGTCTATGGCTACACCTTC. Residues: CASATQARGVYGYTF.

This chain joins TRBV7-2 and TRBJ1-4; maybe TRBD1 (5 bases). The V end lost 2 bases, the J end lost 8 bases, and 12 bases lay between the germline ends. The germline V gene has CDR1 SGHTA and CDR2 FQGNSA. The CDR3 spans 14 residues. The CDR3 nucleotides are TGTGCCAGCAGCTTACGGGGGTCTTGGGAAAAACTGTTTTTT. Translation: CASSLRGSWEKLFF.

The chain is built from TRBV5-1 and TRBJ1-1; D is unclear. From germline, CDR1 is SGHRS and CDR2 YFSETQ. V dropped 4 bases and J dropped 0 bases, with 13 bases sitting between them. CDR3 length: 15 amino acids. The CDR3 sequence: CASSGGIGVNTEAFF. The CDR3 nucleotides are TGCGCCAGCAGCGGCGGGATCGGGGTGAACACTGAAGCTTTCTTT.

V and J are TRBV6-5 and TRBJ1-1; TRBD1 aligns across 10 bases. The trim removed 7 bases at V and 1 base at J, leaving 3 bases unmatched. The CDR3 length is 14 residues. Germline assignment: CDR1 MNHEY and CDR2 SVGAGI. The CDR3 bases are TGTGCCAGCACACGGACAGGGGGGAACACTGAAGCTTTCTTT. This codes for CASTRTGGNTEAFF.

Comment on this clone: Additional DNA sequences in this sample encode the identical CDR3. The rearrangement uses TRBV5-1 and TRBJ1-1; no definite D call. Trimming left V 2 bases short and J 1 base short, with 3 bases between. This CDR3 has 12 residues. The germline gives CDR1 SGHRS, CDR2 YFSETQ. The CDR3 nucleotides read TGCGCCAGCAGCTTCCAGAACACTGAAGCTTTCTTT. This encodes CASSFQNTEAFF.

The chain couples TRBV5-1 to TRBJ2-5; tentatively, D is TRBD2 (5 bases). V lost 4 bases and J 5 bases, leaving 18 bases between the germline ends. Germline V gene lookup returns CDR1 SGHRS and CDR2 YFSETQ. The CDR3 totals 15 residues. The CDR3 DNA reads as TGCGCCAGCAGCACACTTACTAGTCGGGCGGAGACCCAGTACTTC. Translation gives CASSTLTSRAETQYF. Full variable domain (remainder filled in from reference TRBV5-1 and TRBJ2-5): KAGVTQTPRYLIKTRGQQVTLSCSPISGHRSVSWYQQTPGQGLQFLFEYFSETQRNKGNFPGRFSGRQFSNSRSEMNVSTLELGDSALYLCASSTLTSRAETQYFGPGTRLLVL.

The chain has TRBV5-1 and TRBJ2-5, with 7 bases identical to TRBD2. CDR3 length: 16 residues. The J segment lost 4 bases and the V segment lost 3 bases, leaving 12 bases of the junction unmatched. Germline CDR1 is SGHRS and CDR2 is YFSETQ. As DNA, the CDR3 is TGCGCCAGCAGCTGGACCCGCGGGGGAAAGGGAGAGACCCAGTACTTC. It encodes CASSWTRGGKGETQYF.

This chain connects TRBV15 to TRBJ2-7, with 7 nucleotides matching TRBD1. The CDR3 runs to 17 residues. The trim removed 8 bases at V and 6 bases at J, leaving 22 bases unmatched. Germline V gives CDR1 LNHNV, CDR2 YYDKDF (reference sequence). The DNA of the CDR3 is TGTGCCACCGGCCCAGGCATAGGACAGGACTCGCCGGGCGAGCAGTACTTC. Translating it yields CATGPGIGQDSPGEQYF.

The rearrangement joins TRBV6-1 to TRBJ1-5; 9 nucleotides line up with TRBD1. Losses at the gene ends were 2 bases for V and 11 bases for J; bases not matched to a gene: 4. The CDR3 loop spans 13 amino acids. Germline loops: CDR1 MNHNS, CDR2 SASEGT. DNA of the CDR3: TGTGCCAGCAGTGAAATCCGACAGGGGGCCCAGCATTTT. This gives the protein CASSEIRQGAQHF.

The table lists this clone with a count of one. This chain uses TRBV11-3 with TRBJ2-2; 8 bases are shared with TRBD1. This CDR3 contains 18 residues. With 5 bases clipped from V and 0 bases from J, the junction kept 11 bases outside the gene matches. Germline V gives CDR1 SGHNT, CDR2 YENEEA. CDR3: CASSPGTGQPTNTGELFF. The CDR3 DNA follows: TGTGCCAGCAGCCCCGGGACAGGACAACCCACGAACACCGGGGAGCTGTTTTTT. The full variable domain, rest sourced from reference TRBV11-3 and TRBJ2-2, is EAGVVQSPRYKIIEKKQPVAFWCNPISGHNTLYWYLQNLGQGPELLIRYENEEAVDDSQLPKDRFSAERLKGVDSTLKIQPAELGDSAVYLCASSPGTGQPTNTGELFFGEGSRLTVL.

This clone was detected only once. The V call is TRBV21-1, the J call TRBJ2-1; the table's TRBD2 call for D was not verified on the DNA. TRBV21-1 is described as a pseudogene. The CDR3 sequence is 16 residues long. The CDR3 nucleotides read TGTGCCAGCAGCAAAGGGGACACTAGCGGGGAGTATGAGCAGTTCTTC. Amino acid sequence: CASSKGDTSGEYEQFF.

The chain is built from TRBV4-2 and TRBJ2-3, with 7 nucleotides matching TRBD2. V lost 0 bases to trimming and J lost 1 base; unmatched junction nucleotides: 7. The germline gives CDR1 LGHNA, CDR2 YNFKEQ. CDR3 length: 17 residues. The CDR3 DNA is TGTGCCAGCAGCCAAGAGAGGGCGGGAGACCGCACAGATACGCAGTATTTT. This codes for CASSQERAGDRTDTQYF.

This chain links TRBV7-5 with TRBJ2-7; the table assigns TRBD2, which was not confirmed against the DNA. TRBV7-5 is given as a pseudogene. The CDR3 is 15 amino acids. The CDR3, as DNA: TGTGTCAGAAGCAACCATCTTGGGAGGGCTTTCGAGCAGTACTTC. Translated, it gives CVRSNHLGRAFEQYF.

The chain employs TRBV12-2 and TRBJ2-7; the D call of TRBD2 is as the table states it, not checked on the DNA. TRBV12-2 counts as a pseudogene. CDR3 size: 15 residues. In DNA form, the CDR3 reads TGTGCAAGTCGCTTATTGGCGGGAGGGCCGGTCGAGCAGTACTTC. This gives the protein CASRLLAGGPVEQYF.

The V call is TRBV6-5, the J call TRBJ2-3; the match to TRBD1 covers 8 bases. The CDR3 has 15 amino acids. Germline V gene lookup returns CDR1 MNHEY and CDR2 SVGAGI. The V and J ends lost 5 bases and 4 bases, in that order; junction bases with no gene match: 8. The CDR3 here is CASSTRDRLSDTQYF. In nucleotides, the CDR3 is TGTGCCAGCAGTACCCGGGACAGGCTATCAGATACGCAGTATTTT.

The chain's CDR3 is CASLGQGETQYF. The CDR3 DNA reads TGTGCCAGCCTCGGACAGGGTGAGACCCAGTACTTC. The chain uses TRBV7-6 and TRBJ2-5, with TRBD1 matching over 8 bases. The CDR3 totals 12 residues. V lost 8 bases to trimming and J lost 5 bases; unmatched junction nucleotides: 4. Looked up from germline, CDR1 is SGHVS and CDR2 is FNYEAQ. Together with reference TRBV7-6 and TRBJ2-5, the CDR3 gives the full variable domain: GAGVSQSPRYKVTKRGQDVALRCDPISGHVSLYWYRQALGQGPEFLTYFNYEAQQDKSGLPNDRFSAERPEGSISTLTIQRTEQRDSAMYRCASLGQGETQYFGPGTRLLVL.

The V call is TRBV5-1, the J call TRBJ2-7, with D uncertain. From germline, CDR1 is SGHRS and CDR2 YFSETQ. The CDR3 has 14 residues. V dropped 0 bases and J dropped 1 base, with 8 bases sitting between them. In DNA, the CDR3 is TGCGCCAGCAGCTTGGGACTTTCGTCCTACGAGCAGTACTTC. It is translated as CASSLGLSSYEQYF.

The CDR3 DNA reads TGTGCCAGCAGCTTAGCGGCAGGGGCGGGTTCACCCCTCCACTTT. Translating it yields CASSLAAGAGSPLHF. V usage is TRBV7-2 and J usage is TRBJ1-6; TRBD1 might be the D (6 bases). The CDR3 spans 15 residues. Germline assignment: CDR1 SGHTA and CDR2 FQGNSA. Trimming removed 0 bases from V and 9 bases from J, with 12 bases in between.

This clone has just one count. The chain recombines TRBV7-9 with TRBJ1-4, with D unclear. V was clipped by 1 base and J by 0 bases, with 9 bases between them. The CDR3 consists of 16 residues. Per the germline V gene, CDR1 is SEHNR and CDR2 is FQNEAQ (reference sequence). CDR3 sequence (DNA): TGTGCCAGCAGCTTAGGCGCGGGGTCAACTAATGAAAAACTGTTTTTT. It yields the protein CASSLGAGSTNEKLFF.